Each of the 21 T cell receptor beta chains below was sequenced from the same sample in a study of blood T cell repertoires in COVID-19. Some clones are missing from TCRdb's copy, which holds only in-frame ones; the method was immunoSEQ multiplex PCR. The profile shows fewer than 70,000 clones, about 88% of them singletons. Input material: peripheral blood. These receptors were taken from a woman aged 70-85 years with active COVID-19.

This chain joins TRBV3-1 (or the pseudogene TRBV3-2) and TRBJ2-1; D is unclear. In germline, CDR1 is LGHDT, CDR2 YNNKEL (reference sequence). V was trimmed by 3 bases and J by 0 bases, leaving 9 bases between them. The CDR3 spans 15 residues. The CDR3 DNA reads TGTGCCAGCAGCCAGTCGGGTCTCTCCTACAATGAGCAGTTCTTC. Encoded protein: CASSQSGLSYNEQFF.

The table lists this clone with a few counts. The chain joins TRBV10-3 to TRBJ1-2; perhaps TRBD1 as D (5 bases). The germline V gene has CDR1 ENHRY and CDR2 SYGVKD. V was pared by 2 bases and J by 2 bases, with 6 bases between. The CDR3 extends over 13 amino acids. The CDR3: CAISEGQNYGYTF. CDR3 in DNA: TGTGCCATCAGTGAGGGACAAAACTATGGCTACACCTTC.

The gene calls are TRBV3-1 (or the pseudogene TRBV3-2) and TRBJ2-1; 11 bases align to TRBD2. This CDR3 region has 14 residues. The V gene end was trimmed by 4 bases and the J gene end by 7 bases; junction bases not matched to a gene: 3. From germline, CDR1 is LGHDT and CDR2 YNNKEL (reference sequence). CDR3 DNA sequence: TGTGCCAGCAGCCGACTAGCGGGAACGAATGAGCAGTTCTTC. It yields the protein CASSRLAGTNEQFF.

This clone has just one count. This chain joins TRBV30 and TRBJ2-1; TRBD1 agrees at 8 bases. The CDR3 has 11 amino acids. V trimming: 3 bases; J trimming: 9 bases; junction bases outside the gene matches: 1. The germline CDR1 and CDR2 sequences are GTSNPN and SVGIG (reference sequence). The DNA of the CDR3 is TGTGCCTGGAGAGACAGGGGTGAGCAGTTCTTC. Encoded protein: CAWRDRGEQFF.

The chain is built from TRBV6-6 and TRBJ2-3; 14 positions match TRBD2. CDR3 length: 17 amino acids. J was trimmed by 4 bases and V by 5 bases; bases with no gene match: 8. Germline V gives CDR1 MNHNY, CDR2 SVGAGI (reference sequence). CDR3: CASSLGRTSGRPDTQYF. DNA of the CDR3: TGTGCCAGCAGTCTCGGCCGGACTAGCGGGAGGCCAGATACGCAGTATTTT.

This chain uses TRBV7-9 with TRBJ2-1; D not certain. The germline V gene encodes CDR1 SEHNR and CDR2 FQNEAQ (reference sequence). Trimming left V 3 bases short and J 6 bases short, with 15 bases between. The CDR3 runs 15 residues. CDR3 bases: TGTGCCAGCAGCTTGACATTTTTACGTGGCAATGAGCAGTTCTTC. It yields the protein CASSLTFLRGNEQFF.

Only one count was recorded for this clone. This CDR3 is CASSEEVHGGGSGRNYEQYF. DNA for the CDR3: TGTGCCAGCAGTGAAGAAGTGCACGGGGGAGGATCGGGACGGAACTACGAGCAGTACTTC. The V and J genes are TRBV6-1 and TRBJ2-7, with D perhaps TRBD2 (6 bases). Germline CDR1 reads MNHNS; CDR2 reads SASEGT. The CDR3 runs 20 residues. The V and J ends lost 1 base and 3 bases respectively, with 28 bases between them.

This chain links TRBV24-1 with TRBJ2-3, with TRBD2 identical over 12 bases. CDR3 length: 18 amino acids. Unmatched junction bases numbered 7, after V lost 4 bases and J lost 0 bases. The germline V gene encodes CDR1 KGHDR and CDR2 SFDVKD. CDR3 region: CATSDPLAGGPSTDTQYF. DNA for the CDR3: TGTGCCACCAGTGACCCACTAGCGGGAGGCCCTAGCACAGATACGCAGTATTTT.

V usage is TRBV29-1 and J usage is TRBJ2-7; 8 bases align to TRBD1. This CDR3 is built from 16 residues. Unmatched junction bases numbered 13, after V lost 2 bases and J lost 4 bases. Germline CDR1 and CDR2: SQVTM and ANQGSEA. The CDR3 coding sequence is TGCAGCGTTGAACGTTCCCGGTCAGGGGGCAGGTACGAGCAGTACTTC. This sequence encodes CSVERSRSGGRYEQYF.

This clone was detected once. This chain joins TRBV30 and TRBJ2-5; TRBD2 agrees at 12 bases. V shed 0 bases, J shed 5 bases, and the junction held 7 bases outside the gene matches. The CDR3 sequence is 16 residues long. The germline CDR1 and CDR2 sequences are GTSNPN and SVGIG (reference sequence). DNA for the CDR3: TGTGCCTGGAGTGTAGGGACTAGCGGGCTCGGGGAGACCCAGTACTTC. Encoded protein: CAWSVGTSGLGETQYF. The entire variable domain, with the rest obtained from reference TRBV30 and TRBJ2-5, is as follows: SQTIHQWPATLVQPVGSPLSLECTVEGTSNPNLYWYRQAAGRGLQLLFYSVGIGQISSEVPQNLSASRPQDRQFILSSKKLLLSDSGFYLCAWSVGTSGLGETQYFGPGTRLLVL.

The genes are TRBV5-6 and TRBJ2-1; TRBD2 matches at 13 bases. J was trimmed by 6 bases and V by 7 bases; bases with no gene match: 4. Germline CDR1 is SGHDT and CDR2 is YYEEEE. The CDR3 contains 14 residues. The CDR3 DNA follows: TGTGCCAGCGGGGGACTAGCGGGATTCAATGAGCAGTTCTTC. Residues: CASGGLAGFNEQFF.

The chain recombines TRBV4-1 with TRBJ2-1; 12 bases line up with TRBD2. The junction had 0 bases not matched to a gene; V was cut back by 0 bases and J by 3 bases. CDR1 is MGHRA, CDR2 YSYEKL, per germline. This CDR3 region has 16 residues. The CDR3 sequence is CASSQETSGSYNEQFF. As DNA, the CDR3 is TGCGCCAGCAGCCAAGAGACTAGCGGGAGCTACAATGAGCAGTTCTTC.

The chain joins TRBV6-5 to TRBJ1-4; D is ambiguous. Germline-derived CDR1 and CDR2 are MNHEY and SVGAGI. The CDR3 covers 14 residues. V was shortened by 8 bases and J by 1 base, with 11 bases between the two germline ends. Here the CDR3 reads CASSSRLTNEKLFF. As DNA, the CDR3 is TGTGCCAGCTCCAGCAGGTTAACTAATGAAAAACTGTTTTTT.

The chain has TRBV2 and TRBJ1-2, with D perhaps TRBD1 (5 bases). The CDR3 runs to 13 residues. Trimming cost V 6 bases and J 5 bases, with 13 bases left between them. CDR1 is SNHLY, CDR2 FYNNEI, per germline. The DNA of the CDR3 is TGTGCCAGCAGGCCGGGGGGGGAATATGGCTACACCTTC. This sequence encodes CASRPGGEYGYTF.

This clone has only one observation. V is TRBV2 and J is TRBJ2-3; 12 positions match TRBD2. The CDR3 has 14 amino acids. Trimming at V came to 10 bases and at J to 2 bases, leaving 4 bases not matched to a gene. Germline CDR1 is SNHLY and CDR2 is FYNNEI. CDR3 amino acids: CAKGLAGFTDTQYF. CDR3 sequence (DNA): TGTGCCAAAGGACTAGCGGGATTCACAGATACGCAGTATTTT.

The chain is built from TRBV19 and TRBJ1-5, with D possibly being TRBD1 (5 bases). V dropped 0 bases and J dropped 6 bases, with 9 bases sitting between them. Per germline, CDR1 LNHDA and CDR2 SQIVND (reference sequence). The CDR3 consists of 14 residues. The CDR3 DNA follows: TGTGCCAGTAGTATAGAGTCAGGGATTCAGCCCCAGCATTTT. It yields the protein CASSIESGIQPQHF.

The chain is built from TRBV5-5 and TRBJ1-5; 8 nucleotides agree with TRBD1. In germline, CDR1 is SGHKS, CDR2 YYEKEE (reference sequence). This CDR3 region has 16 residues. V gave up 4 bases and J gave up 6 bases; unmatched junction bases: 12. The CDR3 here is CASSPKGIQGGQPQHF. The DNA for the CDR3 is TGTGCCAGCAGCCCGAAAGGAATACAGGGGGGTCAGCCCCAGCATTTT.

CDR3 sequence: CASSPGGDEQYF. The CDR3 DNA follows: TGTGCCAGCTCACCCGGAGGCGACGAGCAGTACTTC. J is TRBJ2-7 and V is TRBV18; a possible D gene is TRBD2 (5 bases). The V gene's germline CDR1 is KGHSH and CDR2 LQKENI. This CDR3 is built from 12 residues. Deletions cut 3 bases from V and 5 bases from J, with 8 bases between.

This chain uses TRBV19 with TRBJ1-1; possible D gene TRBD1, 5 bases. V was shortened by 8 bases and J by 0 bases, with 10 bases between the two germline ends. The germline gives CDR1 LNHDA, CDR2 SQIVND (reference sequence). This CDR3 is built from 13 residues. The DNA for the CDR3 is TGTGCCAGTCAGACAGAGATGAACACTGAAGCTTTCTTT. Residues: CASQTEMNTEAFF. Supplemented by reference TRBV19 and TRBJ1-1, the full variable domain reads DGGITQSPKYLFRKEGQNVTLSCEQNLNHDAMYWYRQDPGQGLRLIYYSQIVNDFQKGDIAEGYSVSREKKESFPLTVTSAQKNPTAFYLCASQTEMNTEAFFGQGTRLTVV.

V and J are TRBV28 and TRBJ1-1, with 8 bases aligning to TRBD1. V lost 8 bases, J lost 4 bases, and 21 bases stayed unmatched. This CDR3 contains 18 residues. Looked up from germline, CDR1 is MDHEN and CDR2 is SYDVKM. Here the CDR3 reads CASRLLAGGRQSGTEAFF. The CDR3 DNA reads TGTGCCAGCCGCCTCCTCGCAGGGGGCAGACAAAGCGGCACTGAAGCTTTCTTT.

The rearrangement uses TRBV4-1 and TRBJ1-2; 7 bases fit TRBD1. The CDR3 loop spans 15 amino acids. The germline CDR1 and CDR2 sequences are MGHRA and YSYEKL. The V gene end was trimmed by 4 bases and the J gene end by 6 bases; junction bases not matched to a gene: 11. CDR3 sequence: CASSLQQGSRDGYTF. The CDR3 DNA follows: TGCGCCAGCAGCCTACAACAGGGGAGTCGGGATGGCTACACCTTC.